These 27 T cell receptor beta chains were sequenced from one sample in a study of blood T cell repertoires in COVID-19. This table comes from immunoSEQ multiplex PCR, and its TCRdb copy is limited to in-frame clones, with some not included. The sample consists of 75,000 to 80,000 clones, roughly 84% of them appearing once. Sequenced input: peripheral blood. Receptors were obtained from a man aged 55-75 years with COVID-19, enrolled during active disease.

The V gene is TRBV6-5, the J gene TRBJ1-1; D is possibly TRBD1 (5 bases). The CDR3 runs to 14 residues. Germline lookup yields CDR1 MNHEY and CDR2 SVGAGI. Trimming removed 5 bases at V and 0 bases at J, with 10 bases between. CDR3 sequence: CASSPGNLNTEAFF. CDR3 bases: TGTGCCAGCAGTCCAGGGAACCTGAACACTGAAGCTTTCTTT.

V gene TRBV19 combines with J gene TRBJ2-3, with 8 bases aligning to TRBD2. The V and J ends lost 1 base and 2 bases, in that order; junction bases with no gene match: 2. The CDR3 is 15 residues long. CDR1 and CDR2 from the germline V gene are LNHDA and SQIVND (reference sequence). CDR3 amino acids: CASSIGGGFTDTQYF. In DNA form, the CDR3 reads TGTGCCAGTAGTATAGGCGGGGGGTTCACAGATACGCAGTATTTT.

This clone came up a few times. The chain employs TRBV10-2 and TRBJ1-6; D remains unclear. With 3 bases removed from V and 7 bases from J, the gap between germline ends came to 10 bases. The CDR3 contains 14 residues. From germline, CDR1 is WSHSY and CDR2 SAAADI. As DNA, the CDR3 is TGCGCCAGCAGTGAAGGAGGTGGGAATTCACCCCTCCACTTT. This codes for CASSEGGGNSPLHF.

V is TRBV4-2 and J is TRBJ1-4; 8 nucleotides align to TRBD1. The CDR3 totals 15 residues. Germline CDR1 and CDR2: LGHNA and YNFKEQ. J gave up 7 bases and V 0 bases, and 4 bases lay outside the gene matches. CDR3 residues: CASSQEGQVGEKLFF. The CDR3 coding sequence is TGTGCCAGCAGCCAAGAGGGACAGGTCGGTGAAAAACTGTTTTTT.

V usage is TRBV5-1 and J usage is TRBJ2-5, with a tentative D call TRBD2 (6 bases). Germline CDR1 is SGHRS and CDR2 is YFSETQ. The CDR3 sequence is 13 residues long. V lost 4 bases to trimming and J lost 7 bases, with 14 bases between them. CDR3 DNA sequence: TGCGCCAGCAGCCCGGCCCTGGGGGGGACCCAGTACTTC. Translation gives CASSPALGGTQYF.

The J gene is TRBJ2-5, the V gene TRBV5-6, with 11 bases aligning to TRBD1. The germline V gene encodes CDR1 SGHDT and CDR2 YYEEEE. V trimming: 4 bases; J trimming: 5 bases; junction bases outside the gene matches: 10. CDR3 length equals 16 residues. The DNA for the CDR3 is TGTGCCAGCAGCCTATCCGGGACAGGGGGAGTGGAGACCCAGTACTTC. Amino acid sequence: CASSLSGTGGVETQYF. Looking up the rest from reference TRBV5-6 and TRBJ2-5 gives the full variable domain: DAGVTQSPTHLIKTRGQQVTLRCSPKSGHDTVSWYQQALGQGPQFIFQYYEEEERQRGNFPDRFSGHQFPNYSSELNVNALLLGDSALYLCASSLSGTGGVETQYFGPGTRLLVL.

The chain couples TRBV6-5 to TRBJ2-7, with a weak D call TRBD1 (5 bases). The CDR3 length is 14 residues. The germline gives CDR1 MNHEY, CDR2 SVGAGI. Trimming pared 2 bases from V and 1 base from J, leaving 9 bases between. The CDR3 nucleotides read TGTGCCAGCAGTTACGACCGACAGTCCTACGAGCAGTACTTC. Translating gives CASSYDRQSYEQYF.

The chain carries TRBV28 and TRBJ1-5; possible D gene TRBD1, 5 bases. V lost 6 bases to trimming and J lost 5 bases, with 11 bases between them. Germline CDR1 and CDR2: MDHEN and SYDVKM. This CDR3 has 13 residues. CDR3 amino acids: CASSRQWDQPQHF. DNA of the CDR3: TGTGCCAGCAGCAGACAGTGGGATCAGCCCCAGCATTTT.

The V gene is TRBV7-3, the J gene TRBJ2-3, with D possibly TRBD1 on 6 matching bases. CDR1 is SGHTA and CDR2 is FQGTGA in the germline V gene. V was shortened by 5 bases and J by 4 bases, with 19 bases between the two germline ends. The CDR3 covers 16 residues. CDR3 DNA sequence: TGTGCCAGCAGCCCAACCTACTCCCCAGGGGCAGATACGCAGTATTTT. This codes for CASSPTYSPGADTQYF. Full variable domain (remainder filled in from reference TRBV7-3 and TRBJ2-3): GAGVSQTPSNKVTEKGKYVELRCDPISGHTALYWYRQSLGQGPEFLIYFQGTGAADDSGLPNDRFFAVRPEGSVSTLKIQRTERGDSAVYLCASSPTYSPGADTQYFGPGTRLTVL.

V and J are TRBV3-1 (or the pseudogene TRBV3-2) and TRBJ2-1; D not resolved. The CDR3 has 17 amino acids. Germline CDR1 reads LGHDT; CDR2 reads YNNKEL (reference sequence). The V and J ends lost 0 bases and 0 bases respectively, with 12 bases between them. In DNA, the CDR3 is TGTGCCAGCAGCCAAGATCCCCCATTGAGCTCCTACAATGAGCAGTTCTTC. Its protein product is CASSQDPPLSSYNEQFF.

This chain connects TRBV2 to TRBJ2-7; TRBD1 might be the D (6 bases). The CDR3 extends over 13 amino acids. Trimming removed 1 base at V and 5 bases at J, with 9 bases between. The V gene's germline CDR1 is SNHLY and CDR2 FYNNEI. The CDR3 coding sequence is TGTGCCAGCAGTGAAGACAGGGTTAACGAGCAGTACTTC. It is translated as CASSEDRVNEQYF.

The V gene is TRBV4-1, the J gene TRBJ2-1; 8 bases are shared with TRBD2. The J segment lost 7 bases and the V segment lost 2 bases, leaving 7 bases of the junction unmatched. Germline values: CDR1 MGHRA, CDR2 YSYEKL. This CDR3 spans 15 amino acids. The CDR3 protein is CASSQPGLAQNEQFF. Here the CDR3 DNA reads TGCGCCAGCAGCCAACCCGGACTAGCCCAAAATGAGCAGTTCTTC.

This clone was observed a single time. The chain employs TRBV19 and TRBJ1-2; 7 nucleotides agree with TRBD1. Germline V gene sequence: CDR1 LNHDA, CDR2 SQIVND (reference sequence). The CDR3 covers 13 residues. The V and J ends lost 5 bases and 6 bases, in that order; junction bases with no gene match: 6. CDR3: CASSSRTGDGYTF. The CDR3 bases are TGTGCCAGTAGTTCCCGGACAGGCGATGGCTACACCTTC.

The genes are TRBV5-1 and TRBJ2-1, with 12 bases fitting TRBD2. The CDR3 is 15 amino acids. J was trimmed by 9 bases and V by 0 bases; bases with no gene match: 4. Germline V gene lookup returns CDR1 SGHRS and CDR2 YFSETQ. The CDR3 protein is CASSLASGLAGEQFF. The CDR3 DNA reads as TGCGCCAGCAGCTTGGCTTCGGGACTAGCGGGTGAGCAGTTCTTC.

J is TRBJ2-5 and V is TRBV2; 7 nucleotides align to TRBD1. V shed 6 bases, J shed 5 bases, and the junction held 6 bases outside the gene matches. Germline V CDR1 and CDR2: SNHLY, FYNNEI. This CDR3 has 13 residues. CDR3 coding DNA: TGTGCCAGCAGCCAGAGGGGGCCGGAGACCCAGTACTTC. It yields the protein CASSQRGPETQYF.

The CDR3 here is CASSSYDRTGNTEAFF. The CDR3 nucleotides read TGTGCCAGCAGCTCCTACGACAGGACGGGGAACACTGAAGCTTTCTTT. This chain joins TRBV7-3 and TRBJ1-1; possibly TRBD1 for D (6 bases). The CDR3 covers 16 residues. Germline V gene lookup returns CDR1 SGHTA and CDR2 FQGTGA. V dropped 4 bases and J dropped 1 base, with 16 bases sitting between them.

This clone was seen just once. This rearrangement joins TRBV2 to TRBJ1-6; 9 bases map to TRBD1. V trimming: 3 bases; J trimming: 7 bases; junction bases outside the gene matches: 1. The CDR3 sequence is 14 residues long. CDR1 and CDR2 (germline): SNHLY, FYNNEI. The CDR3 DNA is TGTGCCAGCAGTGACGACAGGGGGAATTCACCCCTCCACTTT. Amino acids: CASSDDRGNSPLHF.

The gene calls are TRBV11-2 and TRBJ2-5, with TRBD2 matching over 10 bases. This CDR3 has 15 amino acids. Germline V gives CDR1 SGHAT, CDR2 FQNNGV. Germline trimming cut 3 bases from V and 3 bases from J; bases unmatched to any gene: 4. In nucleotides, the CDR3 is TGTGCCAGCAGCTTCCGCCTAGCGGGAGAAGAGACCCAGTACTTC. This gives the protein CASSFRLAGEETQYF. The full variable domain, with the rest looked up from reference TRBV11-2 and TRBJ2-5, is EAGVAQSPRYKIIEKRQSVAFWCNPISGHATLYWYQQILGQGPKLLIQFQNNGVVDDSQLPKDRFSAERLKGVDSTLKIQPAKLEDSAVYLCASSFRLAGEETQYFGPGTRLLVL.

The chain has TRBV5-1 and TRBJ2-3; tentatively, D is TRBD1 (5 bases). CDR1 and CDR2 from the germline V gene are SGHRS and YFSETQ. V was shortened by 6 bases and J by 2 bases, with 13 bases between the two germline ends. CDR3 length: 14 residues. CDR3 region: CASNSGSATDTQYF. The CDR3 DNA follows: TGCGCCAGCAATTCAGGGTCCGCCACAGATACGCAGTATTTT.

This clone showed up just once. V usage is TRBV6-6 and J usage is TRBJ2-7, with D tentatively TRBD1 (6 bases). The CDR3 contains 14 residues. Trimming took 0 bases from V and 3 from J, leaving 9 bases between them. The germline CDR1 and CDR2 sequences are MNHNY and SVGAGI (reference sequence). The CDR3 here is CASSYSQGFYEQYF. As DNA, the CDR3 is TGTGCCAGCAGTTACTCCCAGGGGTTCTACGAGCAGTACTTC.

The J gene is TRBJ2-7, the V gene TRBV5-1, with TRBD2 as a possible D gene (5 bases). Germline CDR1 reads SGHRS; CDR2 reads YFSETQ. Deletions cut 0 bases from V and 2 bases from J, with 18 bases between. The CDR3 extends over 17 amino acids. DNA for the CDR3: TGCGCCAGCAGCTTGGCTTTCGACGGACTCAAAACCTACGAGCAGTACTTC. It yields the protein CASSLAFDGLKTYEQYF.

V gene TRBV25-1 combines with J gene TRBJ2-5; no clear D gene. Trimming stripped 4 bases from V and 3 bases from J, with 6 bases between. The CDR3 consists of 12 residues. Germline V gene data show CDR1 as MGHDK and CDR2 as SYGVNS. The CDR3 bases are TGTGCCAGCAGTGCAGGAAAAGAGACCCAGTACTTC. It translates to CASSAGKETQYF.

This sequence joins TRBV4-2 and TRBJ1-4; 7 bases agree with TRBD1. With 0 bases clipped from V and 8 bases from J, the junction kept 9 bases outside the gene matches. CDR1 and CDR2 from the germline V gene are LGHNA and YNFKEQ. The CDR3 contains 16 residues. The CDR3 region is CASSQDMTGSWEKLFF. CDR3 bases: TGTGCCAGCAGCCAAGACATGACAGGGAGTTGGGAAAAACTGTTTTTT.

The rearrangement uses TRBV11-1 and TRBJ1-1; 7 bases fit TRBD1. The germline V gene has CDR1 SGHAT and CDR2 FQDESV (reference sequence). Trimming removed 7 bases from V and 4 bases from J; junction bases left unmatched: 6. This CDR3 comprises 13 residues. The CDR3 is CASIDRDVTEAFF. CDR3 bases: TGTGCCAGCATTGACAGGGACGTCACTGAAGCTTTCTTT.

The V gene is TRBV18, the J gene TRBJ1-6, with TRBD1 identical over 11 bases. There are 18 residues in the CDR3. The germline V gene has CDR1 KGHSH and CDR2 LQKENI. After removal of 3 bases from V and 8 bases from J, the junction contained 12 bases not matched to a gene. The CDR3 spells CASSPPGTGGGSDSPLHF. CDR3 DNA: TGTGCCAGCTCACCTCCTGGGACAGGGGGTGGAAGTGATTCACCCCTCCACTTT.

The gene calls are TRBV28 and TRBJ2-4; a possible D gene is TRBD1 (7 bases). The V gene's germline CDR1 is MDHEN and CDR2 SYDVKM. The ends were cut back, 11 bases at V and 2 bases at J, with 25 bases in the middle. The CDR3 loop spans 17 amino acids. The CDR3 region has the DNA TGTGCCGGGGGGCCAACAGGGGATGTTTCAACCAAAAACATTCAGTACTTC. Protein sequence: CAGGPTGDVSTKNIQYF.

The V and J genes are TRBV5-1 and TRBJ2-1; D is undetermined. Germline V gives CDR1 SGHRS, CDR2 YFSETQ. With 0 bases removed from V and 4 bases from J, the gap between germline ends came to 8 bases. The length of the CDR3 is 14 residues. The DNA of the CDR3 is TGCGCCAGCAGCTTGGCTTCAGGATACAATGAGCAGTTCTTC. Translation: CASSLASGYNEQFF.